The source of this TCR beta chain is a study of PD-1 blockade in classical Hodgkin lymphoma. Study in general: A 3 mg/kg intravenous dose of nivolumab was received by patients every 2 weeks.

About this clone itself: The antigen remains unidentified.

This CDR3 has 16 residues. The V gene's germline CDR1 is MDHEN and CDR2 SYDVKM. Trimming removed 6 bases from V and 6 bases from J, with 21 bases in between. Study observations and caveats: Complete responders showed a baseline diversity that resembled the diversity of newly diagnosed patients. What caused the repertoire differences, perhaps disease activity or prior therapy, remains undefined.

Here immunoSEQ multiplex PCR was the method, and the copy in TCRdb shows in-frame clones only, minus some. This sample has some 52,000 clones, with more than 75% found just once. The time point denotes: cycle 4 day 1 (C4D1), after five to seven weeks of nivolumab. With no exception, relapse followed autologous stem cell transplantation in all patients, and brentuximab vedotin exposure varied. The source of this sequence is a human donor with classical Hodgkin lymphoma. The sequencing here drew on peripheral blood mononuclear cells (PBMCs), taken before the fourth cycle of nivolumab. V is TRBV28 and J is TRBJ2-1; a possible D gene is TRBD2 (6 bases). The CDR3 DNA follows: TGTGCCAGCAGCCCGATAAGGCTAGCGCAGGGCAATGAGCAGTTCTTC. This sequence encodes CASSPIRLAQGNEQFF.